Each of the 17 T cell receptor beta chains below was sequenced from the same sample in a study of regulatory T cells in long-lasting Graves disease. Arm-PCR with iRepertoire HTBI primers amplified the CDR3 regions for these TCR beta libraries. TCRdb reprocessed the multiplex PCR reads via MiXCR and lists one record per CDR3 protein. This sample yields roughly 420,000 distinct CDR3 sequences, of which less than 15% are seen a single time; roughly 18% belongs to the top ten. Time point described: newly diagnosed GD, antithyroid drugs for less than 3 months. The TCR library was prepared using RNA isolated from PBMCs. These records were also assigned to another study, of T cells in Graves' hyperthyroidism and ophthalmopathy.

The specimen was peripheral blood mononuclear cells (PBMCs), collected at new diagnosis, from a patient treated with antithyroid drugs. Receptors originate from a woman aged 45-59 years with Graves disease.

This clonotype was recorded many times. This chain connects TRBV28 to TRBJ2-1, with 11 bases lining up with TRBD2. Looked up from germline, CDR1 is MDHEN and CDR2 is SYDVKM. This CDR3 region has 16 residues. The J segment lost 7 bases and the V segment lost 5 bases, leaving 10 bases of the junction unmatched. The CDR3 protein is CASSPTTSGIGNEQFF. As DNA, the CDR3 is TGTGCCAGCAGTCCTACGACTAGCGGGATTGGAAATGAGCAGTTCTTC.

This clonotype occurred a few times. V is TRBV11-2 and J is TRBJ2-3; 9 positions agree with TRBD1. Germline CDR1 reads SGHAT; CDR2 reads FQNNGV. With 5 bases clipped from V and 4 bases from J, the junction kept 10 bases outside the gene matches. There are 16 residues in the CDR3. The CDR3: CASSLRDREGADTQYF. For the CDR3, the DNA is TGTGCCAGCAGCCTCCGGGACAGGGAAGGGGCAGATACGCAGTATTTT.

In regard to this clonotype: Possible read error: a much larger clone is one base away. The chain combines TRBV3-1 with TRBJ2-7; unclear D gene. Germline assignment: CDR1 LGHDT and CDR2 YNNKEL (reference sequence). This CDR3 contains 11 residues. CDR3 region: CASSTPREHYF. Written as DNA, the CDR3 is TGTGCCAGCAGCACCCCTCGCGAGCACTACTTC.

This clonotype occurred many times. The chain uses TRBV28 and TRBJ2-3; D gene unclear. Germline lookup yields CDR1 MDHEN and CDR2 SYDVKM. Trimming cost V 3 bases and J 2 bases, with 21 bases left between them. The CDR3 consists of 18 residues. In DNA, the CDR3 is TGTGCCAGCAGTTTTATGGCCTCCACAGTACGTTACACAGATACGCAGTATTTT. Translating gives CASSFMASTVRYTDTQYF.

The chain joins TRBV9 to TRBJ2-3; 8 bases map to TRBD2. This CDR3 spans 13 amino acids. From germline, CDR1 is SGDLS and CDR2 YYNGEE. Trimming took 7 bases from V and 2 from J; bases not matched to a gene: 3. The CDR3 is CASDSGATDTQYF. CDR3 DNA sequence: TGTGCCAGCGATAGCGGGGCCACAGATACGCAGTATTTT.

Note on this clonotype: Possible read error: a much larger clone is one base away. The V gene is TRBV29-1, the J gene TRBJ2-7, with TRBD1 matching 7 bases. CDR3 size: 13 residues. CDR1 is SQVTM and CDR2 is ANQGSEA in the germline V gene. The CDR3 protein is CTVGARGRAEQYF. Written as DNA, the CDR3 is TGCACCGTTGGGGCCAGGGGGAGAGCCGAGCAGTACTTC.

This clonotype was counted ten times or more. The chain combines TRBV28 with TRBJ2-1; TRBD2 might be the D (5 bases). The CDR3 covers 14 residues. CDR1 and CDR2 (germline): MDHEN, SYDVKM. V gave up 2 bases and J gave up 7 bases, with 12 bases separating them. The CDR3 nucleotides read TGTGCCAGCAGTTTACGCCTAGCTGGGAATGAGCAGTTCTTC. This gives the protein CASSLRLAGNEQFF.

The chain employs TRBV24-1 and TRBJ2-5, with a weak D call TRBD1 (5 bases). The CDR3 consists of 14 residues. Germline V CDR1 and CDR2: KGHDR, SFDVKD. The V end was cut by 3 bases, the J end by 3 bases, with 10 bases between. The CDR3 loop reads CATSDRVGEETQYF. The CDR3 DNA reads as TGTGCCACCAGTGATAGGGTAGGGGAAGAGACCCAGTACTTC.

In its sample, this clonotype was seen once. V is TRBV27 and J is TRBJ1-2; 8 bases agree with TRBD1. Germline CDR1 is MNHEY and CDR2 is SMNVEV (reference sequence). The CDR3 extends over 12 amino acids. J was trimmed by 6 bases and V by 4 bases; bases with no gene match: 1. The CDR3 spells CASSSGQDGYTF. The CDR3 DNA reads as TGTGCCAGCAGTTCGGGACAGGATGGCTACACCTTC.

In this sample, this clonotype turned up many times. The V gene is TRBV2, the J gene TRBJ2-2, with 7 bases identical to TRBD1. The junction had 6 bases not matched to a gene; V was cut back by 1 base and J by 4 bases. The CDR3 contains 16 residues. Germline V CDR1 and CDR2: SNHLY, FYNNEI. CDR3 nucleotides: TGTGCCAGCAGTGAAGAGAGACAGGGCGCCACCGGGGAGCTGTTTTTT. Translated, it gives CASSEERQGATGELFF.

Comment on this clonotype: This may be a read error: a much more frequent sequence differs by one nucleotide. J is TRBJ2-1 and V is TRBV10-3, with no clear D. Germline V lookup: CDR1 ENHRY, CDR2 SYGVKD. The V gene lost 5 bases and the J gene lost 4 bases, with 12 bases spanning the gap. This CDR3 is 14 amino acids long. The CDR3 region has the DNA TGTGCCATCAGTAATGGCGGAGTATACAATGAGCAGTTCTTC. It translates to CAISNGGVYNEQFF.

Regarding this clonotype: Its ends do not fully match the called genes, so a read error is possible. V is TRBV2 and J is TRBJ2-2, with TRBD2 matching over 10 bases. The CDR3 is 14 residues long. Germline V gene lookup returns CDR1 SNHLY and CDR2 FYNNEI. CDR3 protein: CAKSTSGNTGEPFF. In nucleotides, the CDR3 is TGTGCCAAGTCAACTAGCGGGAACACCGGGGAGCCGTTTTTT. The full variable domain, completed using reference TRBV2 and TRBJ2-2, is EPEVTQTPSHQVTQMGQEVILRCVPISNHLYFYWYRQILGQKVEFLVSFYNNEISEKSEIFDDQFSVERPDGSNFTLKIRSTKLEDSAMYFCAKSTSGNTGEPFFGEGSRLTVL.

The chain recombines TRBV30 with TRBJ2-5; D may be TRBD2 (6 bases). Looked up from germline, CDR1 is GTSNPN and CDR2 is SVGIG (reference sequence). Trimming took 2 bases from V and 3 from J, leaving 10 bases between them. The CDR3 extends over 13 amino acids. The CDR3 nucleotides are TGTGCCTGGAGTAGGGGCGGGGAAGAGACCCAGTACTTC. Amino acid sequence: CAWSRGGEETQYF.

This chain links TRBV6-9 with TRBJ1-5; perhaps TRBD1 as D (6 bases). CDR3 length: 15 amino acids. CDR1 and CDR2 (germline): MNHGY, SVAAGI. Trimming pared 4 bases from V and 1 base from J, leaving 11 bases between. The CDR3 nucleotides read TGTGCCAGCAGTTGCCAAGGACAGAGCAATCAGCCCCAGCATTTT. Its protein is CASSCQGQSNQPQHF.

This clonotype has more than one count but fewer than ten. The chain links TRBV20-1 to TRBJ2-1, with TRBD2 as a possible D gene (5 bases). CDR1 and CDR2 from the germline V gene are DFQATT and SNEGSKA (reference sequence). Trimming removed 0 bases from V and 5 bases from J, with 11 bases in between. CDR3 length: 14 amino acids. The CDR3 DNA sequence: TGCAGTGCTAGAGATGCGGGTGGGAACAATGAGCAGTTCTTC. It yields the protein CSARDAGGNNEQFF.

This clonotype occurred many times. Compared with germline, one end of the junction differs, possibly owing to a read error. The chain couples TRBV6-1 to TRBJ1-4; D might be TRBD1 (6 bases). CDR3 size: 14 residues. The germline V gene encodes CDR1 MNHNS and CDR2 SASEGT. The CDR3 nucleotides are TGTGCCAGCAGCGAAGACAGGCTTAATGAAAAACTGTTTTTT. Its protein product is CASSEDRLNEKLFF.

This clonotype turned up a few times. This sequence is one base from a far larger clone and is likely a read error. V usage is TRBV7-9 and J usage is TRBJ2-7, with 9 bases identical to TRBD1. The germline gives CDR1 SEHNR, CDR2 FQNEAQ (reference sequence). V was pared by 3 bases and J by 4 bases, with 4 bases of the junction left unmatched. This CDR3 spans 14 amino acids. In DNA form, the CDR3 reads TGTGCCAGCAGCTTTCGGGACAGGGAGTACGAGCAGTACTTC. Amino acids: CASSFRDREYEQYF. The full variable domain, completed using reference TRBV7-9 and TRBJ2-7, is DTGVSQNPRHKITKRGQNVTFRCDPISEHNRLYWYRQTLGQGPEFLTYFQNEAQLEKSRLLSDRFSAERPKGSFSTLEIQRTEQGDSAMYLCASSFRDREYEQYFGPGTRLTVT.